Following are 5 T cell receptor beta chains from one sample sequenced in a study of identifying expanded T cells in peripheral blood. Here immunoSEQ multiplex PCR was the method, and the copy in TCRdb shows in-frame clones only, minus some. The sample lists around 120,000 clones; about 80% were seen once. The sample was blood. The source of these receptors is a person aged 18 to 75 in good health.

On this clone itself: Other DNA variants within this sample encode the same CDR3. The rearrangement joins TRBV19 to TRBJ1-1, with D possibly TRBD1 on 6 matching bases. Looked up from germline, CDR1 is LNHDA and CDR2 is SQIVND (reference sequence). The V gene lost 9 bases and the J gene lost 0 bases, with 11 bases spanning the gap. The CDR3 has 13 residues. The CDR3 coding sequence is TGTGCCAGCAAAGGACAGCTGAACACTGAAGCTTTCTTT. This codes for CASKGQLNTEAFF.

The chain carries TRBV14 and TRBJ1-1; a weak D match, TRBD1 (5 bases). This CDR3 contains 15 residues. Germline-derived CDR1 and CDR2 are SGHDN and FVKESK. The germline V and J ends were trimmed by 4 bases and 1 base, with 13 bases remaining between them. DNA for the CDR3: TGTGCCAGCAGCCCCTTGGGCCAGGGGAACACTGAAGCTTTCTTT. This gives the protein CASSPLGQGNTEAFF.

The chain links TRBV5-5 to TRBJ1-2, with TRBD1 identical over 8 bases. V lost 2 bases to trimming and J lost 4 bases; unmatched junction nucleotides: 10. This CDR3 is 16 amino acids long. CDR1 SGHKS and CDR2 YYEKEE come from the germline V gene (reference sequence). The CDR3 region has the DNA TGTGCCAGCAGCTTAGGCCCGGGACAGGTCGTCTATGGCTACACCTTC. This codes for CASSLGPGQVVYGYTF.

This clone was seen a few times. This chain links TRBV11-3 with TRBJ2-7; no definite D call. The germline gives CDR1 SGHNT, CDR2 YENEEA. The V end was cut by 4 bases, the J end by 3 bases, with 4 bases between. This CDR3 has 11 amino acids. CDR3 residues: CASSYGYEQYF. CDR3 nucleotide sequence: TGTGCCAGCAGCTACGGCTACGAGCAGTACTTC.

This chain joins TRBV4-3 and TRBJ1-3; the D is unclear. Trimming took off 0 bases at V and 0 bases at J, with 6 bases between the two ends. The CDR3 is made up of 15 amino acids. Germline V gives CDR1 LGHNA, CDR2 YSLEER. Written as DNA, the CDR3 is TGCGCCAGCAGCCAAGAGGGTGCCTCTGGAAACACCATATATTTT. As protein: CASSQEGASGNTIYF.